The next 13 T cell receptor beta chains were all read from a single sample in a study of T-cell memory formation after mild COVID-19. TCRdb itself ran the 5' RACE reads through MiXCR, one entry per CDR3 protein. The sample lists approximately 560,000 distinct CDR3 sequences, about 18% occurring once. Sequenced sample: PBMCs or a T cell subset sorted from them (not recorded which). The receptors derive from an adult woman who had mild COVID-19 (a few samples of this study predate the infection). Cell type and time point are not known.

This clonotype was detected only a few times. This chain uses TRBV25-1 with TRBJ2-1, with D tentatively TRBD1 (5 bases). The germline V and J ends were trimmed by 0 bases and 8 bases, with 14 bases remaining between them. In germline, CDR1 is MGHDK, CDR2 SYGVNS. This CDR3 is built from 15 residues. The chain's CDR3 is CASSEYRVTQDEQFF. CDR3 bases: TGTGCCAGCAGTGAATACAGGGTTACCCAGGATGAGCAGTTCTTC.

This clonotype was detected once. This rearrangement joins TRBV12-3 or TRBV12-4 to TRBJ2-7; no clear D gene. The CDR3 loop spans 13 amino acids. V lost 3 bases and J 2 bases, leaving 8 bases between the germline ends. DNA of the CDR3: TGTGCCAGCAGTTTGGAAGGGACCTACGAGCAGTACGTC. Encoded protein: CASSLEGTYEQYV.

The CDR3 DNA reads TGTGCCAGCAGCCAAGATCACCGGGAGGGCCGTTGGAATGAGCAGTTCTTC. Protein sequence: CASSQDHREGRWNEQFF. V gene TRBV4-2 combines with J gene TRBJ2-1; TRBD2 agrees at 8 bases. V shed 0 bases and J 7 bases; nucleotides not matched to a gene: 11. CDR3 length equals 17 residues. Per germline, CDR1 LGHNA and CDR2 YNFKEQ.

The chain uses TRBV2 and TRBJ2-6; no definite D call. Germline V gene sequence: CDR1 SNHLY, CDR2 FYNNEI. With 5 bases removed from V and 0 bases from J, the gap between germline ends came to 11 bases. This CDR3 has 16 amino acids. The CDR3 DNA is TGTGCCAGCAGTCAAGGACGGTTCTCTGGGGCCAACGTCCTGACTTTC. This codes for CASSQGRFSGANVLTF.

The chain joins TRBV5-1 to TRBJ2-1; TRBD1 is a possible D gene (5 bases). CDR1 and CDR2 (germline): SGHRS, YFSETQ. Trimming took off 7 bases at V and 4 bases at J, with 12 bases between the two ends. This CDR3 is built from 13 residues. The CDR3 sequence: CASLSDSYNEQFF. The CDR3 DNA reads TGCGCCAGCCTGTCCGACAGTTACAATGAGCAGTTCTTC.

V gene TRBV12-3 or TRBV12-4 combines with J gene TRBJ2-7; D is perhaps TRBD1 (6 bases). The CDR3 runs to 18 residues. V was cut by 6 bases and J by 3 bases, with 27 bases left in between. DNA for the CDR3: TGTGCCAGCAGCGATTGGGGGATAACAGATCAGGGACACTACGAGCAGTACTTC. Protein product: CASSDWGITDQGHYEQYF.

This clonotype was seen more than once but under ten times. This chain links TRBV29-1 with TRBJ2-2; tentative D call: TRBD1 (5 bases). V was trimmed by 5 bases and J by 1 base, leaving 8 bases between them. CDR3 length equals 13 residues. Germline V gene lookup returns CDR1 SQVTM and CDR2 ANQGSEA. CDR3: CSVFRVNTGELFF. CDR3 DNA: TGCAGCGTTTTCAGGGTGAACACCGGGGAGCTGTTTTTT.

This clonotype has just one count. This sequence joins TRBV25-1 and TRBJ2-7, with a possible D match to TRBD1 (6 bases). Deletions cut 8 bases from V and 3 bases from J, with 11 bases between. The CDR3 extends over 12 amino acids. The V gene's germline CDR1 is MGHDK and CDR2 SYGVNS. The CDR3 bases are TGTGCCAGCGGGGACATGGGCTACGAGCAGTACTTC. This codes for CASGDMGYEQYF.

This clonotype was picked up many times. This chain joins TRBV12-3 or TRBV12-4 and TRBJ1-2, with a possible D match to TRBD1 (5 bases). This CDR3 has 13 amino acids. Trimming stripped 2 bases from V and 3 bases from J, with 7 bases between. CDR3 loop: CASSLTGYYGYTF. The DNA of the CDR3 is TGTGCCAGCAGTTTAACAGGATACTATGGCTACACCTTC.

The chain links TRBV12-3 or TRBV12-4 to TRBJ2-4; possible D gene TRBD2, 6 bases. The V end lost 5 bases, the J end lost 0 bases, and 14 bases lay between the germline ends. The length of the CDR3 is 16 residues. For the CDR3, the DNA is TGTGCCAGCAGTCCAGAGACTAGTATAGCCAAAAACATTCAGTACTTC. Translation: CASSPETSIAKNIQYF.

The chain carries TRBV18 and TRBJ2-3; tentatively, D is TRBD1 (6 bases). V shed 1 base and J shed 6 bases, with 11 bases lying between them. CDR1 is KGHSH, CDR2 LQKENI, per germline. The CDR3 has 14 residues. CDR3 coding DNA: TGTGCCAGCTCACCACGGACAGCGCGTGATACGCAGTATTTT. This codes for CASSPRTARDTQYF. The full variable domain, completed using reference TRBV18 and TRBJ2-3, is NAGVMQNPRHLVRRRGQEARLRCSPMKGHSHVYWYRQLPEEGLKFMVYLQKENIIDESGMPKERFSAEFPKEGPSILRIQQVVRGDSAAYFCASSPRTARDTQYFGPGTRLTVL.

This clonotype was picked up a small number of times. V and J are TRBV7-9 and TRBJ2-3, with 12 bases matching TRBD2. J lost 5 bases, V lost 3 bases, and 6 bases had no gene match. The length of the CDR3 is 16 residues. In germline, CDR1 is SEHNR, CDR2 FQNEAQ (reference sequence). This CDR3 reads CASSLGLAGPGDTQYF. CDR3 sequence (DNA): TGTGCCAGCAGCTTGGGACTAGCGGGTCCTGGAGATACGCAGTATTTT.

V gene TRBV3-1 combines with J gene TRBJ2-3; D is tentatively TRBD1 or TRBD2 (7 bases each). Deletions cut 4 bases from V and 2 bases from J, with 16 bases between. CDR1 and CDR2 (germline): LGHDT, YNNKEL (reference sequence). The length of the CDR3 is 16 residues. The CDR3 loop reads CASSLSRGGFTDTQYF. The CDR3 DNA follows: TGTGCCAGCAGCCTTAGCAGGGGGGGCTTCACAGATACGCAGTATTTT.